This TCR beta chain was captured in a study of blood T cell repertoires in COVID-19. The wider study: T cells, B-cell-depleted T cells, or PBMCs supplied cDNA or gDNA.

In the authors' workflow: Estimated nucleated cell counts came from reference gene primer amplification. The assay was immunoSEQ multiplex PCR, and TCRdb's table has in-frame clones only and misses some. D and trimming come from the DNA, and the V and J calls and clone size come from that table. The table has under 150,000 clones, approximately 84% seen once. The CDR3 is 15 amino acids. V lost 5 bases and J lost 4; bases outside the gene matches: 6. Looked up from germline, CDR1 is LNHDA and CDR2 is SQIVND (reference sequence). The receptor was isolated from a woman older than 75 in a cohort sampled during active or convalescent COVID-19. The chain employs TRBV19 and TRBJ1-1, with TRBD1 matching 11 bases. Sequencing was performed on peripheral blood. The CDR3 bases are TGTGCCAGTAGTTCTCCGGGACAGGGGGTCACTGAAGCTTTCTTT. As protein: CASSSPGQGVTEAFF.